The T cell receptor (beta chain) described here comes from a study of T cell responses to AZD1222 COVID-19 vaccine. Study-wide context: Pooling of second doses given at about 4 or about 12 weeks was done.

A word on this clone: Antigen specificity is unknown.

Study-wide results and limits: The breadth and depth of Spike-specific TCRs increased once two AZD1222 doses had been given. Only after the peak T cell response were repertoires sampled.

Clones were read by immunoSEQ multiplex PCR, and TCRdb kept only the in-frame ones, dropping some. The sample comprises 100,000 to 150,000 clones, about nine tenths of which are singletons, and about 20% rests with the top ten. The CDR3 sequence is 15 residues long. Between the trimmed V and J ends, which lost 2 bases and 5 bases, there was a span of 12 bases. Looked up from germline, CDR1 is LGHNA and CDR2 is YSLEER. The source material was peripheral blood, sampled on day 0 of AZD1222 vaccination. The receptor was isolated from an adult in good health. The chain has TRBV4-3 and TRBJ1-4; the D gene is possibly TRBD1 (5 bases). CDR3 region: CASSQTGTPNEKLFF. CDR3 nucleotide sequence: TGCGCCAGCAGCCAAACCGGGACCCCCAATGAAAAACTGTTTTTT.